This TCR beta chain was captured in a study of T cells in Graves' hyperthyroidism and ophthalmopathy. The germline V gene encodes CDR1 LNHNV and CDR2 YYDKDF (reference sequence). The CDR3 is 15 residues long. With 0 bases removed from V and 9 bases from J, the gap between germline ends came to 12 bases. RNA transcripts provided the source from which TCR beta CDR3 regions were amplified. The TCR CDR3 first-round RT-PCR relied on the HTBI primer set. TCRdb re-analysed the multiplex PCR reads in MiXCR, keeping a single row per CDR3 protein. The sample has 550,000 to 700,000 distinct CDR3 sequences; roughly 14% are singletons.

The sequence was collected from a woman between 35 and 50 years old with Graves' ophthalmopathy. The sequenced sample was blood. The genes are TRBV15 and TRBJ1-6; D gene uncertain. CDR3 region: CATSRDRLGSSPLHF. As DNA, the CDR3 is TGTGCCACCAGCAGAGACAGGTTGGGATCTTCACCCCTCCACTTT.